The 3 T cell receptor beta chains in this list originate from one sample, sequenced in a study of early T cells in non-severe SARS-CoV-2 infection (dated by TCRdb to the early 2020s). Library preparation employed 5' RACE. Sequencing was performed on a NextSeq 500. Using fastp trimming at Q25 and MiXCR clonotype assembly, TCRdb reanalyzed the public sequencing data and kept in-frame beta chains. Here each entry gathers all rows of one CDR3 protein and keeps the most common genes and DNA. The sample yields about 83,000 distinct CDR3 sequences; about an eighth were counted once. The ten largest clones represent more than 1.2% of the sample. The sequenced material came from whole blood. Receptors originate from an adult who was a healthcare worker with PCR-confirmed SARS-CoV-2 infection or an uninfected control (not recorded which).

This clonotype was observed at least ten times. This chain links TRBV20-1 with TRBJ1-2; possible D gene TRBD1, 6 bases. The CDR3 loop spans 14 amino acids. The V gene's germline CDR1 is DFQATT and CDR2 SNEGSKA (reference sequence). The ends were cut back, 0 bases at V and 4 bases at J, with 12 bases in the middle. The CDR3 DNA reads as TGCAGTGCTAGAGACTCGGGACAAGGCTATGGCTACACCTTC. Its translation: CSARDSGQGYGYTF.

This clonotype is medium-sized in the sample. V usage is TRBV10-3 and J usage is TRBJ2-2, with D possibly TRBD2 on 6 matching bases. Germline CDR1 ENHRY, CDR2 SYGVKD. The germline V and J ends were trimmed by 0 bases and 5 bases, with 7 bases remaining between them. This CDR3 is built from 14 residues. The CDR3: CAISESGGTGELFF. In DNA form, the CDR3 reads TGTGCCATCAGTGAGTCAGGAGGGACCGGGGAGCTGTTTTTT.

Only a few counts were recorded for this clonotype. The chain employs TRBV4-3 and TRBJ2-3; D perhaps matches TRBD1 (5 bases). The CDR3 spans 17 residues. V was shortened by 0 bases and J by 1 base, with 14 bases between the two germline ends. CDR1 LGHNA and CDR2 YSLEER come from the germline V gene. CDR3 sequence (DNA): TGCGCCAGCAGCCAAGAGGGGAAGGGGTTAGGCACAGATACGCAGTATTTT. Its translation is CASSQEGKGLGTDTQYF.